One sample yielded the 8 T cell receptor beta chains listed below, sequenced in a study of blood T cell repertoires in COVID-19. Clones were sequenced by immunoSEQ multiplex PCR, and TCRdb holds only the in-frame ones, with some missing. This sample has under 95,000 clones, with over 80% found just once. The sequenced sample consisted of peripheral blood. These receptors originate from a woman aged 80 or over with active or convalescent COVID-19.

This clone has only one observation. This chain uses TRBV6-1 with TRBJ2-7; D remains unclear. CDR3 length: 15 residues. CDR1 is MNHNS, CDR2 SASEGT, per germline. Trimming removed 2 bases from V and 2 bases from J, with 13 bases in between. This chain's CDR3 is CASSEPLPVAYEQYF. The CDR3 DNA reads as TGTGCCAGCAGTGAACCTCTCCCTGTTGCCTACGAGCAGTACTTC.

This chain links TRBV6-4 with TRBJ2-5; perhaps TRBD2 as D (5 bases). CDR3 length: 14 residues. The germline V gene has CDR1 MRHNA and CDR2 SNTAGT. Trimming removed 4 bases at V and 4 bases at J, with 13 bases between. The CDR3 DNA reads TGTGCCAGCAGTGTCTACGCGGGTTTAGAGACCCAGTACTTC. Its protein is CASSVYAGLETQYF.

This chain connects TRBV5-1 to TRBJ2-1; 13 bases map to TRBD2. V shed 2 bases, J shed 4 bases, and the junction held 3 bases outside the gene matches. Germline V gives CDR1 SGHRS, CDR2 YFSETQ. The CDR3 has 16 residues. DNA of the CDR3: TGCGCCAGCAGCTTATGGACTAGCGGGGGTTACAATGAGCAGTTCTTC. This sequence encodes CASSLWTSGGYNEQFF.

This chain joins TRBV7-9 and TRBJ2-7; D not certain. From germline, CDR1 is SEHNR and CDR2 FQNEAQ (reference sequence). This CDR3 is 15 amino acids long. Trimming took off 4 bases at V and 3 bases at J, with 16 bases between the two ends. CDR3 bases: TGTGCCAGCAGCTCCCCCCTATATGGTAACTACGAGCAGTACTTC. As protein: CASSSPLYGNYEQYF.

This clone was observed a few times. This chain links TRBV7-9 with TRBJ1-2; D remains ambiguous. The length of the CDR3 is 13 residues. V was shortened by 1 base and J by 7 bases, with 10 bases between the two germline ends. In germline, CDR1 is SEHNR, CDR2 FQNEAQ (reference sequence). The CDR3 loop is CASSLDQVSGYTF. For the CDR3, the DNA is TGTGCCAGCAGCTTAGACCAGGTCTCTGGCTACACCTTC.

This clone was counted only a few times. Here the CDR3 reads CASSLSPGNNSPLHF. Here the CDR3 DNA reads TGTGCCAGCAGTTTAAGCCCAGGGAATAATTCACCCCTCCACTTT. The chain links TRBV28 to TRBJ1-6, with D possibly TRBD1 on 5 matching bases. Germline V lookup: CDR1 MDHEN, CDR2 SYDVKM. V was clipped by 2 bases and J by 5 bases, with 10 bases between them. The CDR3 is made up of 15 amino acids.

This clone was observed a single time. The chain uses TRBV7-8 and TRBJ2-5; 9 bases agree with TRBD1. This CDR3 has 13 amino acids. Trimming removed 4 bases from V and 5 bases from J; junction bases left unmatched: 2. CDR1 and CDR2 from the germline V gene are SGHVS and FQNEAQ. DNA for the CDR3: TGTGCCAGCAGCTACGGGACAGGGGAGACCCAGTACTTC. Translated, it gives CASSYGTGETQYF.

This clone has only a few counts. The CDR3 sequence: CASSETQEPTDTQYF. The CDR3 DNA sequence: TGTGCCAGCAGTGAAACCCAGGAACCCACAGATACGCAGTATTTT. V gene TRBV6-1 combines with J gene TRBJ2-3; D unresolved. Germline V CDR1 and CDR2: MNHNS, SASEGT. Trimming stripped 2 bases from V and 2 bases from J, with 11 bases between. This CDR3 contains 15 residues.